The 17 T cell receptor beta chains below come from one sample, sequenced in a study of T cells after yellow fever vaccination. TCRdb re-derived calls from the 5' RACE reads in MiXCR, one entry per CDR3 protein. The sample holds 250,000 to 300,000 distinct CDR3 sequences, about 5.2% seen once. Sample: CD4+ T cells sorted from PBMCs, taken on the day of the yellow fever booster vaccination. Source of these receptors: a young man who received the YFV17D yellow fever vaccine.

This clonotype was detected only a few times. This chain connects TRBV20-1 to TRBJ1-2; D is uncertain. Trimming cost V 0 bases and J 8 bases, with 13 bases left between them. CDR3 length: 13 residues. The germline V gene has CDR1 DFQATT and CDR2 SNEGSKA (reference sequence). The CDR3 bases are TGCAGTGCTAGAGAGGTCGGCACGGGCGGCTACACCTTC. Protein: CSAREVGTGGYTF.

This clonotype was detected only a few times. V and J are TRBV7-9 and TRBJ2-3, with TRBD2 matching 11 bases. Germline values: CDR1 SEHNR, CDR2 FQNEAQ (reference sequence). J lost 1 base, V lost 2 bases, and 5 bases had no gene match. The CDR3 has 17 amino acids. CDR3 coding DNA: TGTGCCAGCAGCTTATTTCCGGGACTAGCGGGCACAGATACGCAGTATTTT. It codes for CASSLFPGLAGTDTQYF.

This clonotype was counted between two and nine times. An end of the junction does not agree with germline; a read error may underlie this. This sequence joins TRBV2 and TRBJ2-3; TRBD1 matches at 9 bases. The CDR3 loop spans 16 amino acids. Germline V gene sequence: CDR1 SNHLY, CDR2 FYNNEI. In DNA, the CDR3 is TGTGCCAGCAGGGAAGCCGGGACAGGGTTCGGAGATACGCAGTATTTT. It is translated as CASREAGTGFGDTQYF.

This rearrangement joins TRBV6-1 to TRBJ1-2; possibly TRBD1 for D (5 bases). V dropped 6 bases and J dropped 4 bases, with 12 bases sitting between them. The CDR3 totals 13 residues. Per the germline V gene, CDR1 is MNHNS and CDR2 is SASEGT. CDR3 sequence reads: CASSPDILYGYTF. CDR3 sequence (DNA): TGTGCCAGCAGCCCGGACATACTCTATGGCTACACCTTC.

The chain couples TRBV5-6 to TRBJ1-1; 8 nucleotides align to TRBD1. CDR3 size: 14 residues. V was pared by 3 bases and J by 5 bases, with 6 bases of the junction left unmatched. CDR1 and CDR2 from the germline V gene are SGHDT and YYEEEE. CDR3 sequence: CASSSRGRLTEAFF. CDR3 nucleotide sequence: TGTGCCAGCAGCTCCAGGGGGCGTCTTACTGAAGCTTTCTTT.

This clonotype was detected only a few times. V gene TRBV5-1 combines with J gene TRBJ2-7; 7 bases agree with TRBD1. This CDR3 spans 17 amino acids. V gave up 1 base and J gave up 2 bases; unmatched junction bases: 12. Germline V gene sequence: CDR1 SGHRS, CDR2 YFSETQ. This CDR3 is CASSLSGQEFIPYEQYF. The CDR3 DNA is TGCGCCAGCAGCTTGTCCGGACAGGAGTTCATCCCCTACGAGCAGTACTTC. The whole variable domain, filled in from reference TRBV5-1 and TRBJ2-7, reads KAGVTQTPRYLIKTRGQQVTLSCSPISGHRSVSWYQQTPGQGLQFLFEYFSETQRNKGNFPGRFSGRQFSNSRSEMNVSTLELGDSALYLCASSLSGQEFIPYEQYFGPGTRLTVT.

This clonotype was found many times. This chain joins TRBV7-2 and TRBJ2-1; 10 positions agree with TRBD1. Looked up from germline, CDR1 is SGHTA and CDR2 is FQGNSA. V was clipped by 3 bases and J by 6 bases; unmatched bases: 5. The CDR3 extends over 15 amino acids. DNA of the CDR3: TGTGCCAGCAGCTTCGCGAGGACAGGGGGCAATGAGCAGTTCTTC. It specifies CASSFARTGGNEQFF.

This clonotype was picked up many times. The rearrangement uses TRBV5-1 and TRBJ2-3; TRBD1 is a possible D gene (6 bases). Germline values: CDR1 SGHRS, CDR2 YFSETQ. Trimming removed 0 bases at V and 4 bases at J, with 9 bases between. This CDR3 comprises 14 residues. The CDR3 DNA reads TGCGCCAGCAGCTTGGGTACAGGGTCAGATACGCAGTATTTT. Translation: CASSLGTGSDTQYF.

This clonotype has a count of ten or more. The chain joins TRBV5-1 to TRBJ1-1; TRBD1 aligns across 7 bases. The CDR3 totals 12 residues. V lost 4 bases to trimming and J lost 5 bases; unmatched junction nucleotides: 2. Germline V gene data show CDR1 as SGHRS and CDR2 as YFSETQ. CDR3 DNA: TGCGCCAGCAGCGTGGGACAGACTGAAGCTTTCTTT. Translated: CASSVGQTEAFF.

This chain joins TRBV28 and TRBJ2-7, with TRBD1 identical over 8 bases. J gave up 7 bases and V 6 bases, and 11 bases lay outside the gene matches. The CDR3 has 14 residues. From germline, CDR1 is MDHEN and CDR2 SYDVKM. CDR3 bases: TGTGCCAGCAGACCCGGGACAGGCGGAACTGAGCAGTACGTC. Residues: CASRPGTGGTEQYV.

In its sample, this clonotype was seen a few times. The V call is TRBV20-1, the J call TRBJ1-5; no definite D call. This CDR3 has 16 amino acids. Germline lookup yields CDR1 DFQATT and CDR2 SNEGSKA (reference sequence). V was cut by 4 bases and J by 2 bases, with 18 bases left in between. The CDR3 loop reads CSATLHQAGGNQPQHF. DNA for the CDR3: TGCAGTGCTACCCTACACCAGGCGGGCGGCAATCAGCCCCAGCATTTT.

This clonotype was seen a handful of times. The genes are TRBV7-3 and TRBJ1-2; 7 bases map to TRBD1. With 1 base clipped from V and 8 bases from J, the junction kept 7 bases outside the gene matches. Germline assignment: CDR1 SGHTA and CDR2 FQGTGA. CDR3 length equals 14 residues. In nucleotides, the CDR3 is TGTGCCAGCAGCTTAAATACAGGGGTGGGCGGCTACACCTTC. Translating gives CASSLNTGVGGYTF.

The chain links TRBV29-1 to TRBJ1-2; 7 bases align to TRBD1. Trimming took 3 bases from V and 3 from J; bases not matched to a gene: 10. Germline CDR1 reads SQVTM; CDR2 reads ANQGSEA. The CDR3 runs to 15 residues. CDR3 amino acids: CSVDGGTADDYGYTF. DNA for the CDR3: TGCAGCGTTGATGGGGGGACAGCGGACGACTATGGCTACACCTTC.

This chain links TRBV7-1 with TRBJ2-7; 7 nucleotides align to TRBD2. TRBV7-1 is sorted into the ORF group, with uncertain function. Losses at the gene ends were 4 bases for V and 2 bases for J; bases not matched to a gene: 8. The CDR3 is made up of 15 amino acids. CDR3 in amino acids: CASSFPLSGAYEQYF. CDR3 nucleotide sequence: TGTGCCAGCAGCTTTCCCCTGAGCGGGGCCTACGAGCAGTACTTC.

J is TRBJ1-5 and V is TRBV7-2; 10 bases are shared with TRBD1. Germline V gene sequence: CDR1 SGHTA, CDR2 FQGNSA. This CDR3 is built from 14 residues. The V gene end was trimmed by 5 bases and the J gene end by 6 bases; junction bases not matched to a gene: 4. DNA for the CDR3: TGTGCCAGCAGCCGGGACAGGGGTATTCAGCCCCAGCATTTT. It encodes CASSRDRGIQPQHF. The full variable domain, rest sourced from reference TRBV7-2 and TRBJ1-5, is GAGVSQSPSNKVTEKGKDVELRCDPISGHTALYWYRQSLGQGLEFLIYFQGNSAPDKSGLPSDRFSAERTGGSVSTLTIQRTQQEDSAVYLCASSRDRGIQPQHFGDGTRLSIL.

Only a few counts were recorded for this clonotype. The chain couples TRBV5-1 to TRBJ1-5, with 8 bases that match TRBD1. The V gene's germline CDR1 is SGHRS and CDR2 YFSETQ. Germline trimming cut 4 bases from V and 7 bases from J; bases unmatched to any gene: 10. CDR3 length: 15 residues. The CDR3 region is CASSADQGAKQPQHF. CDR3 in DNA: TGCGCCAGCAGCGCCGACCAGGGGGCAAAGCAGCCCCAGCATTTT.

This clonotype was seen only a few times. This sequence joins TRBV6-2 or TRBV6-3 and TRBJ2-1, with D tentatively TRBD1 (5 bases). Between the trimmed V and J ends, which lost 6 bases and 6 bases, there was a span of 15 bases. CDR1 and CDR2 from the germline V gene are MNHEY and SVGEGT. The CDR3 runs to 14 residues. For the CDR3, the DNA is TGTGCCAGCAGGAGGCAGGGCTCGCGCAATGAGCAGTTCTTC. It yields the protein CASRRQGSRNEQFF.